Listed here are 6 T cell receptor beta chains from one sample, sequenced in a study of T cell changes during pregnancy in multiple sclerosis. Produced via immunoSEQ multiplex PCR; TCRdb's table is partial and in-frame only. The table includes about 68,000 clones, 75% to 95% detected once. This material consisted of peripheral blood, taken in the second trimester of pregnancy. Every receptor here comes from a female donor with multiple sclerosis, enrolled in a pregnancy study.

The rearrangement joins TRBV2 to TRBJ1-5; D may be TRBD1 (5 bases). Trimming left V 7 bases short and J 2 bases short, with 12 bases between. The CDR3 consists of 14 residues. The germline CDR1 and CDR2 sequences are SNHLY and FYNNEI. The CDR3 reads CASTRVEGNQPQHF. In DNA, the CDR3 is TGTGCCAGCACCAGGGTAGAGGGCAATCAGCCCCAGCATTTT. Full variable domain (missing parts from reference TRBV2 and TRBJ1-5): EPEVTQTPSHQVTQMGQEVILRCVPISNHLYFYWYRQILGQKVEFLVSFYNNEISEKSEIFDDQFSVERPDGSNFTLKIRSTKLEDSAMYFCASTRVEGNQPQHFGDGTRLSIL.

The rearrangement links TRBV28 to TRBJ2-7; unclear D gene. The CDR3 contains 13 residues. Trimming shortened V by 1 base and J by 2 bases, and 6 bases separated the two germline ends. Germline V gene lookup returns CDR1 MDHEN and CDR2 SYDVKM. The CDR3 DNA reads TGTGCCAGCAGTTTATACAGCCCCTACGAGCAGTACTTC. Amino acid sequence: CASSLYSPYEQYF.

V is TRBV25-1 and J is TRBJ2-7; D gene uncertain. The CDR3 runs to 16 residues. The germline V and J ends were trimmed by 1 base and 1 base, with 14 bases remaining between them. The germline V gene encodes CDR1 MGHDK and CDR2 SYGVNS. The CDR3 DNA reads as TGTGCCAGCAGTGAATTCGGAGACTTGTGGTCCTACGAGCAGTACTTC. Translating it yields CASSEFGDLWSYEQYF.

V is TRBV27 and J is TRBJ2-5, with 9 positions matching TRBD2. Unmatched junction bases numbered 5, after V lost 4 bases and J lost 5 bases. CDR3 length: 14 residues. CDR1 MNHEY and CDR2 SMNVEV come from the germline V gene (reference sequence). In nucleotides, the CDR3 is TGTGCCAGCAGTTGGCGGGGGGGCGGGGAGACCCAGTACTTC. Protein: CASSWRGGGETQYF.

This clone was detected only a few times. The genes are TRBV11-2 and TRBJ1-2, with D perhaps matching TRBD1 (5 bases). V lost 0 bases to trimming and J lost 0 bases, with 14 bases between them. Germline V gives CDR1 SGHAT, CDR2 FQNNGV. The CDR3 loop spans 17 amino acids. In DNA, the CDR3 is TGTGCCAGCAGCTTAGAGCCCGGACAACCTCCTAACTATGGCTACACCTTC. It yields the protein CASSLEPGQPPNYGYTF.

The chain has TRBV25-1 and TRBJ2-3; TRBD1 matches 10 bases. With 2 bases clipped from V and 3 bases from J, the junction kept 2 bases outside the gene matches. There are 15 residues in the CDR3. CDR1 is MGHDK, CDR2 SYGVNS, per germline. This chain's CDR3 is CASSEGQGETDTQYF. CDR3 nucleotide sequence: TGTGCCAGCAGTGAAGGACAGGGGGAAACAGATACGCAGTATTTT.